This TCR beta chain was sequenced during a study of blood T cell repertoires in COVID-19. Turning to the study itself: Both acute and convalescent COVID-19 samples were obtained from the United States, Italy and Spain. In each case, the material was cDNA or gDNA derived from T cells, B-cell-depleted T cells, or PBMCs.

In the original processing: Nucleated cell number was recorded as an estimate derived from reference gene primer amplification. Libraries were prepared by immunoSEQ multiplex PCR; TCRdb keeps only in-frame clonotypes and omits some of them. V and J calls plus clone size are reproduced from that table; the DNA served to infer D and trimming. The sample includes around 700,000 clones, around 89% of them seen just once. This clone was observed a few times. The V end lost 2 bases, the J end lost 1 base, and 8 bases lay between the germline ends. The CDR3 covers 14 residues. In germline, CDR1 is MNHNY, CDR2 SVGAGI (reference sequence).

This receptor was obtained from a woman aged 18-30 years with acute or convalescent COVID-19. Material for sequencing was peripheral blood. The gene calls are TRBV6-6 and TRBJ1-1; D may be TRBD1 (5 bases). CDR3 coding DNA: TGTGCCAGCAGTTACGGCAGGGCGAACACTGAAGCTTTCTTT. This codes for CASSYGRANTEAFF.